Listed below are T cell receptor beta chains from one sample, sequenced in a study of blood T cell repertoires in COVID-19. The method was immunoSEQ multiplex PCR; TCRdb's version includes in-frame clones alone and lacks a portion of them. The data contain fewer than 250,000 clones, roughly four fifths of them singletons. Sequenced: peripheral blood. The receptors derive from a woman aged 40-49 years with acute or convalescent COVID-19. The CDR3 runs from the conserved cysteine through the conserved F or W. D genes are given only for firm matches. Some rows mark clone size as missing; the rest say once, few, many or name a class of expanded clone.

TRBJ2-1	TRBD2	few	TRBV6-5	CASRGLAGPNEQFF	TGTGCCAGCAGAGGACTAGCGGGGCCGAATGAGCAGTTCTTC
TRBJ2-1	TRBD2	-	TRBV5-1	CASSSGTSGRDNEQFF	TGCGCCAGCAGCTCTGGGACTAGCGGGAGGGACAATGAGCAGTTCTTC
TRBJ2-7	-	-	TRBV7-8	CASSLARGSYEQYF	TGTGCCAGCAGCTTGGCGCGAGGGTCCTACGAGCAGTACTTC
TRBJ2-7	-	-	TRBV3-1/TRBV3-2	CASSPSGTGYSYEQYF	TGTGCCAGCAGCCCGAGCGGGACAGGCTACTCCTACGAGCAGTACTTC
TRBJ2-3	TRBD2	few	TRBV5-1	CASSLGGLAGAGDTQYF	TGCGCCAGCAGCTTGGGGGGACTAGCGGGGGCCGGAGATACGCAGTATTTT
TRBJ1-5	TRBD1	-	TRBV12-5	CASGPIGQGDQPQHF	TGTGCTAGTGGTCCCATCGGACAGGGCGATCAGCCCCAGCATTTT
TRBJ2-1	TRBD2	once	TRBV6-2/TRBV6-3	CASSYYPPGGGPDNEQFF	TGTGCCAGCAGTTACTATCCCCCTGGGGGAGGGCCCGACAATGAGCAGTTCTTC
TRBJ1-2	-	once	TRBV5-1	CASSRITGLNGYTF	TGCGCCAGCAGTCGTATAACAGGATTGAATGGCTACACCTTC
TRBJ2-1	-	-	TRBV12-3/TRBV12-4	CASSLGAPGEQFF	TGTGCCAGCAGTTTAGGGGCACCGGGGGAGCAGTTCTTC
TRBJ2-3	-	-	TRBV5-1	CASSLMDQGTDTQYF	TGCGCCAGCAGCTTAATGGACCAGGGGACAGATACGCAGTATTTT
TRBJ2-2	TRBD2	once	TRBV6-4	CASSGFSSGGPMRELFF	TGTGCCAGCAGTGGCTTTTCTAGCGGGGGCCCGATGCGGGAGCTGTTTTTT
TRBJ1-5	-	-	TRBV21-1	CASSNRRRWLLNQPQHF	TGTGCCAGCAGCAACCGACGGAGGTGGCTCCTTAATCAGCCCCAGCATTTT
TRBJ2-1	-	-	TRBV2	CASSDRVTYNEQFF	TGTGCCAGCAGTGACAGGGTAACCTACAATGAGCAGTTCTTC
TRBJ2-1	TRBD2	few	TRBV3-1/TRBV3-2	CASSPPSGNEQFF	TGTGCCAGCAGCCCTCCTAGCGGGAATGAGCAGTTCTTC
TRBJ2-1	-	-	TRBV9	CASSVRRDYNEQFF	TGTGCCAGCAGCGTACGGAGGGACTACAATGAGCAGTTCTTC
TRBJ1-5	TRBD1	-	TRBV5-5	CASTWTGDSNQPQHF	TGTGCCAGCACCTGGACAGGAGATAGCAATCAGCCCCAGCATTTT
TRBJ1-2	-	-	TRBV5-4	CASSRPGGFQGYGYTF	TGTGCCAGCAGCCGTCCGGGGGGTTTTCAGGGCTATGGCTACACCTTC
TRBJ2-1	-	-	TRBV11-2	CASSLAGPNIGEQFF	TGTGCCAGCAGCTTGGCAGGTCCGAATATCGGTGAGCAGTTCTTC
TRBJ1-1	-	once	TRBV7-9	CASSLETGGTEAFF	TGTGCCAGCAGCTTAGAGACGGGGGGGACTGAAGCTTTCTTT
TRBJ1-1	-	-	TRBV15	CATSSRHSPTEAFF	TGTGCCACCAGCAGTAGGCACAGCCCCACTGAAGCTTTCTTT
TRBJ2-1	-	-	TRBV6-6	CATTTGLDEQFF	TGTGCCACCACTACAGGGCTCGATGAGCAGTTCTTC
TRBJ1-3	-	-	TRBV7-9	CASSSAGFSSGNTIYF	TGTGCCAGCAGCTCGGCAGGGTTTAGCTCTGGAAACACCATATATTTT
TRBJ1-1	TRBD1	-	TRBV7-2	CASSLGDRGRAAFF	TGTGCCAGCAGCTTAGGGGACAGGGGGCGCGCAGCTTTCTTT
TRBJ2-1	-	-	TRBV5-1	CASSLGASAYNEQFF	TGCGCCAGCAGCTTGGGAGCTAGCGCGTACAATGAGCAGTTCTTC
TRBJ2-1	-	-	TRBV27	CASSRAPGEQFF	TGTGCCAGCAGTCGGGCGCCGGGAGAGCAGTTCTTC
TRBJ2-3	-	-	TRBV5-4	CASSLWEAGTDTQYF	TGTGCCAGCAGCTTGTGGGAGGCCGGCACAGATACGCAGTATTTT
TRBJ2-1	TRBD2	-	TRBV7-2	CASSFSGGKYNEQFF	TGTGCCAGCAGCTTTAGCGGGGGGAAATACAATGAGCAGTTCTTC
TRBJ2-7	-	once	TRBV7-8	CASSLGGGEQYF	TGTGCCAGCAGCTTAGGTGGCGGCGAGCAGTACTTC
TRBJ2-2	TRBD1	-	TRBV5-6	CASSPGQTGRELFF	TGTGCCAGCAGCCCGGGACAGACGGGCAGGGAGCTGTTTTTT
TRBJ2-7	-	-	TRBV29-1	CSVLTAGTYEQYF	TGCAGCGTCCTCACGGCAGGAACCTACGAGCAGTACTTC
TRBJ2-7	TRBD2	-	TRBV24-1	CATSDQDGGVYF	TGTGCCACCAGTGACCAGGATGGGGGGGTGTACTTC
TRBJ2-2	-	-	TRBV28	CASRPSGPFGTGELFF	TGTGCCAGCAGGCCCTCAGGGCCGTTTGGAACCGGGGAGCTGTTTTTT
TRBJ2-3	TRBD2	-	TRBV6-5	CASSSTSVIAQITQYF	TGTGCCAGCAGTTCTACTAGCGTTATAGCACAGATTACGCAGTATTTT
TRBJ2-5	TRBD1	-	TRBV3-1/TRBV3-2	CASSQVGGLGQTQETQYF	TGTGCCAGCAGCCAAGTTGGAGGCTTGGGACAGACCCAAGAGACCCAGTACTTC
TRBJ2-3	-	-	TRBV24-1	CATATSVGSDTQYF	TGTGCCACCGCTACGAGTGTGGGCTCAGATACGCAGTATTTT
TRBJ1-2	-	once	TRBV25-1	CASSGYDGYTF	TGTGCCAGCAGTGGTTATGATGGCTACACCTTC
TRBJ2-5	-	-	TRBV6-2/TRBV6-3	CASSSSETQYF	TGTGCCAGCAGTTCATCAGAGACCCAGTACTTC
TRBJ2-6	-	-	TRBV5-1	CASSLGGVSGANVLTF	TGCGCCAGCAGCTTGGGCGGGGTATCCGGGGCCAACGTCCTGACTTTC
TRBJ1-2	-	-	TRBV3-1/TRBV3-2	CASSQDRGGYTF	TGTGCCAGCAGCCAAGACCGGGGAGGCTACACCTTC
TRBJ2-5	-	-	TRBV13	CASSSDRNQETQYF	TGTGCCAGCAGCTCCGACAGAAACCAAGAGACCCAGTACTTC
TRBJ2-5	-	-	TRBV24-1	CATSDRGQLEETQYF	TGTGCCACCAGTGATCGCGGCCAGCTGGAAGAGACCCAGTACTTC
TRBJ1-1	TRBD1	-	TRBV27	CASSFSGGTEAFF	TGTGCCAGCAGTTTTTCAGGGGGCACTGAAGCTTTCTTT
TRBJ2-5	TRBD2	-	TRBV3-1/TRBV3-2	CASNRAGVAQYF	TGTGCCAGCAATAGGGCGGGAGTGGCCCAGTACTTC
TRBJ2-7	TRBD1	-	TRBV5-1	CASSLVGTGDEQYF	TGCGCCAGCAGCTTGGTAGGGACAGGGGACGAGCAGTACTTC
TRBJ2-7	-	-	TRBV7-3	CASSLSRAGTYEQYF	TGTGCCAGCAGCTTAAGTCGGGCGGGAACCTACGAGCAGTACTTC
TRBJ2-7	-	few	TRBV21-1	CASSKGTGRTQYF	TGTGCCAGCAGCAAAGGTACAGGGCGAACGCAGTACTTC
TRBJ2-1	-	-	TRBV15	CATSKLTGEQFF	TGTGCCACCAGCAAACTTACAGGGGAGCAGTTCTTC
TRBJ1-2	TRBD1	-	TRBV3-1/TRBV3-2	CASSQADRAFGGYTF	TGTGCCAGCAGCCAAGCCGACAGGGCCTTTGGGGGCTACACCTTC
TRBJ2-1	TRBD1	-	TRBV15	CATSRDHPGQGGNEQFF	TGTGCCACCAGCAGAGATCACCCGGGACAGGGTGGGAATGAGCAGTTCTTC
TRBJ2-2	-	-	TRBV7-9	CASSLGGRDTGELFF	TGTGCCAGCAGCTTAGGGGGCAGGGACACCGGGGAGCTGTTTTTT